A single sample gave rise to the 32 T cell receptor beta chains below, sequenced in a study of shared clonotypes between healthy human individuals. Positively selected for CCR7, the CD45RO-negative cells used as naive CD8 cells excluded terminally differentiated effector memory CD45RA+ cells. Method: immunoSEQ multiplex PCR; TCRdb's copy keeps in-frame clones and lacks some. The profile shows under 850,000 clones, approximately 92% of them singletons. The sequenced material came from naive CD8+ T cells sorted from blood. The receptors shown here come from a man between 25 and 39 years old in good health.

V and J are TRBV7-2 and TRBJ1-1; 8 bases match TRBD1. CDR3 size: 18 residues. J was trimmed by 3 bases and V by 1 base; bases with no gene match: 13. Germline-derived CDR1 and CDR2 are SGHTA and FQGNSA. The CDR3 here is CASSLEAPAAGGYTEAFF. As DNA, the CDR3 is TGTGCCAGCAGCTTAGAAGCCCCGGCGGCAGGGGGCTACACTGAAGCTTTCTTT.

V gene TRBV27 combines with J gene TRBJ1-1, with 8 bases that match TRBD1. Germline loops: CDR1 MNHEY, CDR2 SMNVEV (reference sequence). The CDR3 is made up of 14 amino acids. The V segment lost 6 bases and the J segment 9 bases; nucleotides outside the gene matches: 12. CDR3 in DNA: TGTGCCAGCAGAATGACAGGGGCCCCAAGGAAAGCTTTCTTT. This gives the protein CASRMTGAPRKAFF.

The rearrangement links TRBV25-1 to TRBJ2-7; 8 bases align to TRBD2. Germline lookup yields CDR1 MGHDK and CDR2 SYGVNS. The trim removed 0 bases at V and 2 bases at J, leaving 9 bases unmatched. The CDR3 length is 17 residues. In DNA, the CDR3 is TGTGCCAGCAGTGAATACCCCGGGACTAGGAAACCCTACGAGCAGTACTTC. It encodes CASSEYPGTRKPYEQYF.

The V gene is TRBV2, the J gene TRBJ2-7; D unresolved. The CDR3 spans 11 residues. V was pared by 7 bases and J by 1 base, with 5 bases between. The V gene's germline CDR1 is SNHLY and CDR2 FYNNEI. CDR3 protein: CASKGSYEQYF. The CDR3 bases are TGTGCCAGCAAGGGTTCCTACGAGCAGTACTTC.

The J gene is TRBJ1-1, the V gene TRBV27, with D possibly TRBD1 on 5 matching bases. The V end lost 5 bases, the J end lost 1 base, and 8 bases lay between the germline ends. CDR1 is MNHEY, CDR2 SMNVEV, per germline (reference sequence). This CDR3 comprises 13 residues. CDR3 DNA sequence: TGTGCCAGCAGTCGCACAGGGAACACTGAAGCTTTCTTT. Protein sequence: CASSRTGNTEAFF.

The genes are TRBV7-2 and TRBJ2-3; 7 bases map to TRBD2. This CDR3 has 16 amino acids. Germline values: CDR1 SGHTA, CDR2 FQGNSA. Germline trimming cut 2 bases from V and 2 bases from J; bases unmatched to any gene: 7. DNA of the CDR3: TGTGCCAGCAGCTTATGGCGGGAGACCAACACAGATACGCAGTATTTT. This translates into CASSLWRETNTDTQYF.

This clone was seen more than once but under ten times. This CDR3 is CASSVTSGSFTEQFF. The CDR3 DNA reads as TGTGCCAGCAGTGTCACTAGCGGGAGTTTTACTGAGCAGTTCTTC. The V call is TRBV27, the J call TRBJ2-1; TRBD2 aligns across 11 bases. This CDR3 comprises 15 residues. CDR1 MNHEY and CDR2 SMNVEV come from the germline V gene (reference sequence). Unmatched junction bases numbered 9, after V lost 5 bases and J lost 9 bases.

The chain uses TRBV27 and TRBJ2-7; 7 bases are shared with TRBD2. This CDR3 contains 14 residues. Germline values: CDR1 MNHEY, CDR2 SMNVEV (reference sequence). The junction had 4 bases not matched to a gene; V was cut back by 5 bases and J by 0 bases. The CDR3 bases are TGTGCCAGCAGTCAAGCGGGAATCTCCTACGAGCAGTACTTC. It codes for CASSQAGISYEQYF.

The J gene is TRBJ2-2, the V gene TRBV5-5, with D hard to call. The CDR3 sequence is 13 residues long. V shed 1 base and J shed 6 bases, with 7 bases lying between them. The germline V gene has CDR1 SGHKS and CDR2 YYEKEE (reference sequence). CDR3 DNA sequence: TGTGCCAGCAGCTTGTTATCAGCCGGGGAGCTGTTTTTT. Its protein is CASSLLSAGELFF.

In DNA form, the CDR3 reads TGTGCCAGCAGAACTACTAGCGGGATCTACAATGAGCAGTTCTTC. This encodes CASRTTSGIYNEQFF. V gene TRBV27 combines with J gene TRBJ2-1, with 10 bases fitting TRBD2. The CDR3 is 15 residues long. The germline V gene encodes CDR1 MNHEY and CDR2 SMNVEV (reference sequence). The V segment lost 6 bases and the J segment 3 bases; nucleotides outside the gene matches: 5.

This clone has just one count. The V gene is TRBV27, the J gene TRBJ2-1, with D tentatively TRBD1 or TRBD2 (6 bases each). CDR1 is MNHEY, CDR2 SMNVEV, per germline (reference sequence). There are 15 residues in the CDR3. V lost 6 bases and J 4 bases, leaving 16 bases between the germline ends. CDR3 sequence: CASRPVGGMYNEQFF. The CDR3 coding sequence is TGTGCCAGCAGACCAGTGGGGGGCATGTACAATGAGCAGTTCTTC.

The chain recombines TRBV27 with TRBJ2-1; D is uncertain. Germline CDR1 is MNHEY and CDR2 is SMNVEV (reference sequence). Trimming pared 0 bases from V and 6 bases from J, leaving 15 bases between. CDR3 length: 16 amino acids. In nucleotides, the CDR3 is TGTGCCAGCAGTTTATCCCTAGTGTCACCCTTCAATGAGCAGTTCTTC. Translating gives CASSLSLVSPFNEQFF.

The chain employs TRBV11-2 and TRBJ1-1; D is undetermined. CDR1 is SGHAT and CDR2 is FQNNGV in the germline V gene. Deletions cut 2 bases from V and 4 bases from J, with 23 bases between. This CDR3 region has 18 residues. The CDR3, as DNA: TGTGCCAGCAGCTTATACCCCCCGGGAGAACCCTCGGGCACTGAAGCTTTCTTT. It translates to CASSLYPPGEPSGTEAFF.

This sequence joins TRBV7-9 and TRBJ2-5, with 11 bases that match TRBD2. CDR3 length: 11 residues. Germline-derived CDR1 and CDR2 are SEHNR and FQNEAQ (reference sequence). The J segment lost 12 bases and the V segment lost 5 bases, leaving 2 bases of the junction unmatched. In DNA, the CDR3 is TGTGCCAGCAGCGGGACTAGCGGAGAGTACTTC. This codes for CASSGTSGEYF.

J is TRBJ2-7 and V is TRBV2; TRBD2 is a possible D gene (5 bases). The CDR3 loop spans 13 amino acids. The V and J ends lost 6 bases and 3 bases respectively, with 12 bases between them. Germline assignment: CDR1 SNHLY and CDR2 FYNNEI. The CDR3 loop reads CASRSGEGYEQYF. The CDR3, as DNA: TGTGCCAGCAGGTCCGGAGAGGGCTACGAGCAGTACTTC. Combining the CDR3 with reference TRBV2 and TRBJ2-7 gives the whole variable domain EPEVTQTPSHQVTQMGQEVILRCVPISNHLYFYWYRQILGQKVEFLVSFYNNEISEKSEIFDDQFSVERPDGSNFTLKIRSTKLEDSAMYFCASRSGEGYEQYFGPGTRLTVT.

This rearrangement joins TRBV29-1 to TRBJ2-1, with D perhaps TRBD1 (7 bases). CDR3 length equals 13 residues. Germline assignment: CDR1 SQVTM and CDR2 ANQGSEA. V was clipped by 2 bases and J by 8 bases, with 13 bases between them. The CDR3 nucleotides are TGCAGCGTTGAACCCCAGGGGGGCGATGAGCAGTTCTTC. Amino acid sequence: CSVEPQGGDEQFF.

V gene TRBV13 combines with J gene TRBJ2-1; no reliable D call. The CDR3 is made up of 12 amino acids. Germline V gene lookup returns CDR1 PRHDT and CDR2 FYEKMQ (reference sequence). Trimming pared 2 bases from V and 9 bases from J, leaving 8 bases between. CDR3 bases: TGTGCCAGCAGCTTAATGGTCAGTGAGCAGTTCTTC. Protein: CASSLMVSEQFF.

The J gene is TRBJ2-5, the V gene TRBV19; TRBD1 is a possible D gene (6 bases). Trimming removed 3 bases from V and 1 base from J, with 21 bases in between. This CDR3 spans 18 amino acids. The V gene's germline CDR1 is LNHDA and CDR2 SQIVND (reference sequence). The DNA for the CDR3 is TGTGCCAGTAGTATTTCACTGTATGGACAGAACTTCCAAGAGACCCAGTACTTC. This translates into CASSISLYGQNFQETQYF.

The chain carries TRBV9 and TRBJ2-7, with D possibly being TRBD1 (5 bases). The CDR3 is made up of 15 amino acids. Germline V gene sequence: CDR1 SGDLS, CDR2 YYNGEE. Trimming stripped 0 bases from V and 3 bases from J, with 13 bases between. CDR3 protein: CASSVEPGMVYEQYF. In DNA form, the CDR3 reads TGTGCCAGCAGCGTAGAGCCAGGGATGGTCTACGAGCAGTACTTC.

This clone was seen once. The chain uses TRBV19 and TRBJ2-5; 8 positions agree with TRBD2. The assigned J gene may be wrong: the sequence end matches TRBJ2-7 better. The CDR3 has 13 residues. Germline CDR1 is LNHDA and CDR2 is SQIVND (reference sequence). CDR3 coding DNA: TGTGCCAGTAGTATTCTAGCGGGCTACGAGCAGTACTTC. It specifies CASSILAGYEQYF.

Only a few counts were recorded for this clone. The J gene is TRBJ2-7, the V gene TRBV2; unclear D gene. Germline V gene data show CDR1 as SNHLY and CDR2 as FYNNEI. This CDR3 has 13 amino acids. V lost 7 bases and J lost 2, with 12 bases in between. DNA of the CDR3: TGTGCCAGCATTCTCGGACGGGCCTACGAGCAGTACTTC. Translating gives CASILGRAYEQYF.

The chain couples TRBV9 to TRBJ2-1, with a tentative D call TRBD2 (6 bases). Trimming left V 4 bases short and J 3 bases short, with 11 bases between. From germline, CDR1 is SGDLS and CDR2 YYNGEE. This CDR3 comprises 14 residues. The chain's CDR3 is CASSTGGDYNEQFF. The CDR3, as DNA: TGTGCCAGCAGCACGGGCGGGGACTACAATGAGCAGTTCTTC. The full variable domain, completed using reference TRBV9 and TRBJ2-1, is DSGVTQTPKHLITATGQRVTLRCSPRSGDLSVYWYQQSLDQGLQFLIQYYNGEERAKGNILERFSAQQFPDLHSELNLSSLELGDSALYFCASSTGGDYNEQFFGPGTRLTVL.

The chain is built from TRBV4-3 and TRBJ2-4; 7 nucleotides align to TRBD1. The CDR3 contains 18 residues. From germline, CDR1 is LGHNA and CDR2 YSLEER. Germline trimming cut 1 base from V and 6 bases from J; bases unmatched to any gene: 15. The CDR3 nucleotides are TGCGCCAGCAGCCAAGGCATACCGGCAGGGGGATTTGTAAACATTCAGTACTTC. Amino acids: CASSQGIPAGGFVNIQYF.

The chain carries TRBV18 and TRBJ2-1; D not certain. In germline, CDR1 is KGHSH, CDR2 LQKENI. V was cut by 3 bases and J by 9 bases, with 12 bases left in between. CDR3 size: 13 residues. CDR3 DNA sequence: TGTGCCAGCTCACCCTCCTATTCAGGTGAGCAGTTCTTC. It translates to CASSPSYSGEQFF.

The chain employs TRBV5-1 and TRBJ2-1, with D uncertain. The CDR3 spans 15 residues. Trimming took 1 base from V and 0 from J, leaving 8 bases between them. The germline gives CDR1 SGHRS, CDR2 YFSETQ. The CDR3 sequence: CASSLTQSSYNEQFF. The CDR3 region has the DNA TGCGCCAGCAGCTTGACACAAAGCTCCTACAATGAGCAGTTCTTC.

The chain has TRBV13 and TRBJ1-1, with D possibly being TRBD1 (6 bases). The germline gives CDR1 PRHDT, CDR2 FYEKMQ (reference sequence). V was shortened by 4 bases and J by 10 bases, with 13 bases between the two germline ends. This CDR3 spans 12 amino acids. This chain's CDR3 is CASSSYRDRAFF. Here the CDR3 DNA reads TGTGCCAGCAGCTCGTACAGGGACCGAGCTTTCTTT.

This clone appeared once. The chain couples TRBV6-5 to TRBJ1-2; D gene ambiguous. The CDR3 sequence is 13 residues long. Germline-derived CDR1 and CDR2 are MNHEY and SVGAGI. The V and J ends lost 4 bases and 2 bases respectively, with 8 bases between them. For the CDR3, the DNA is TGTGCCAGCAGTTTGACCACCAACTATGGCTACACCTTC. Translated, it gives CASSLTTNYGYTF.

The rearrangement uses TRBV6-6 and TRBJ1-5, with D possibly TRBD1 on 5 matching bases. This CDR3 spans 13 amino acids. The ends were cut back, 6 bases at V and 6 bases at J, with 12 bases in the middle. Germline CDR1 reads MNHNY; CDR2 reads SVGAGI (reference sequence). The CDR3 DNA reads TGTGCCAGCAGCCCCCGGGGGGGTCAGCCCCAGCATTTT. Translating gives CASSPRGGQPQHF.

J is TRBJ2-1 and V is TRBV27, with D maybe TRBD1 (5 bases). Trimming cost V 7 bases and J 4 bases, with 14 bases left between them. The CDR3 runs to 14 residues. Germline loops: CDR1 MNHEY, CDR2 SMNVEV (reference sequence). Here the CDR3 reads CASTQQSGYNEQFF. CDR3 DNA sequence: TGTGCCAGCACTCAACAGTCAGGGTACAATGAGCAGTTCTTC.

The chain uses TRBV18 and TRBJ2-5; D possibly corresponds to TRBD2 (6 bases). The germline V gene encodes CDR1 KGHSH and CDR2 LQKENI. V was clipped by 3 bases and J by 2 bases, with 13 bases between them. CDR3 length equals 15 residues. CDR3 protein: CASSPPGLLQETQYF. In nucleotides, the CDR3 is TGTGCCAGCTCACCCCCGGGACTGTTACAAGAGACCCAGTACTTC.

This clone was seen just once. V and J are TRBV7-9 and TRBJ2-5; D is perhaps TRBD1 or TRBD2 (5 bases each). V was shortened by 5 bases and J by 1 base, with 17 bases between the two germline ends. Germline CDR1 SEHNR, CDR2 FQNEAQ (reference sequence). The CDR3 consists of 16 residues. The CDR3 DNA is TGTGCCAGCAGCCCCGGGGCGGGCCAGAGCCAAGAGACCCAGTACTTC. This sequence encodes CASSPGAGQSQETQYF.

The chain carries TRBV29-1 and TRBJ1-3, with TRBD1 matching 10 bases. After removal of 1 base from V and 5 bases from J, the junction contained 5 bases not matched to a gene. This CDR3 is built from 15 residues. Germline CDR1 and CDR2: SQVTM and ANQGSEA. The CDR3 DNA sequence: TGCAGCGTTGAAGCCCCGGGACAGGGGAGAAACACCATATATTTT. Translation: CSVEAPGQGRNTIYF.